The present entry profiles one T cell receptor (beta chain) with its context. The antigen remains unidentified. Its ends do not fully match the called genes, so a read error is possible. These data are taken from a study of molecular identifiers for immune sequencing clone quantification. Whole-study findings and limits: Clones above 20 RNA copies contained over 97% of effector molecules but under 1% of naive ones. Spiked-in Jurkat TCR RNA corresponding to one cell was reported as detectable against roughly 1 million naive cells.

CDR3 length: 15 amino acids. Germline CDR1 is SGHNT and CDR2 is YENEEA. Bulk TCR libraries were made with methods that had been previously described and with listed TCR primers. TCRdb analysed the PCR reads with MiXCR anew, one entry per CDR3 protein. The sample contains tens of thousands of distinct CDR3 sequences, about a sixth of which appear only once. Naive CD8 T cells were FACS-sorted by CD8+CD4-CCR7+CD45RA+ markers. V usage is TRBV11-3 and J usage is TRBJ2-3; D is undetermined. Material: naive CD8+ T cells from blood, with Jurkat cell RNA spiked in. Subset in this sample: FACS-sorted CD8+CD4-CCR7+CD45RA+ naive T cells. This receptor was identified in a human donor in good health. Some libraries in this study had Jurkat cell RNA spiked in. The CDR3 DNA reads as TGTGCCGGCAGCTTAGGCGGCGGTAGCACAGATACGCAGTATTTT. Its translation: CAGSLGGGSTDTQYF.